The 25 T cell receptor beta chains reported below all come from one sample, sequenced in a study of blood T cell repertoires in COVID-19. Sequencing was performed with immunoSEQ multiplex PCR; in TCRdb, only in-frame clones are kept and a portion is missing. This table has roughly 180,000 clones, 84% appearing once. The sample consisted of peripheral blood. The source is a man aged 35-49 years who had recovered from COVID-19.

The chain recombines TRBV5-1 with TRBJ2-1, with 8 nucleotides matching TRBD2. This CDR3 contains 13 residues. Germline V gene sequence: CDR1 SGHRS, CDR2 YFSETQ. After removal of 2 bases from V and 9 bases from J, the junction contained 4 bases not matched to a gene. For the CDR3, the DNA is TGCGCCAGCAGCTTAGGGGCGGGGGGTGAGCAGTTCTTC. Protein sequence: CASSLGAGGEQFF.

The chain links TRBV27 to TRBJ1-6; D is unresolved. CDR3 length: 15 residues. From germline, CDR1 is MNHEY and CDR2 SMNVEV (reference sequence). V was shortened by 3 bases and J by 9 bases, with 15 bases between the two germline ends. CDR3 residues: CASSFGSGSSSPLHF. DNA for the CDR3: TGTGCCAGCAGTTTTGGGTCCGGGTCGAGTTCACCCCTCCACTTT.

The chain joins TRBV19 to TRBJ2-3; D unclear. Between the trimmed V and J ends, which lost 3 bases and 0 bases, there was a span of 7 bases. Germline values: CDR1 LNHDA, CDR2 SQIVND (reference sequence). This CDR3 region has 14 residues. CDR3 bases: TGTGCCAGTAGTATTGGCGGTAGCACAGATACGCAGTATTTT. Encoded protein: CASSIGGSTDTQYF.

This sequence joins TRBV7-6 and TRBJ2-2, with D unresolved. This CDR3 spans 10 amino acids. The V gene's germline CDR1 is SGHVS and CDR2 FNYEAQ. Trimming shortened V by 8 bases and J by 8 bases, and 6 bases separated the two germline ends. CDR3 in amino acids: CASGPGELFF. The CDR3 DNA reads TGTGCCAGCGGGCCGGGGGAGCTGTTTTTT.

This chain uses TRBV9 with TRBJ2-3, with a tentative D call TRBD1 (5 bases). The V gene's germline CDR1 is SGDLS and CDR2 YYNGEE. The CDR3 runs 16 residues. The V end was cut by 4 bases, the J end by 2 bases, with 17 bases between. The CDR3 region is CASSSNPTENTDTQYF. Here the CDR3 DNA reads TGTGCCAGCAGCAGCAACCCGACAGAAAACACAGATACGCAGTATTTT.

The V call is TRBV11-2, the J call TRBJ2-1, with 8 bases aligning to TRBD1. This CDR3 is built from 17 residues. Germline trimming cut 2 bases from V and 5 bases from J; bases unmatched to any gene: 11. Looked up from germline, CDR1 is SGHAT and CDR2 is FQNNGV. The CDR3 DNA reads TGTGCCAGCAGCTTATTCCCCACAGGGGGTAAAGACAATGAGCAGTTCTTC. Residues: CASSLFPTGGKDNEQFF.

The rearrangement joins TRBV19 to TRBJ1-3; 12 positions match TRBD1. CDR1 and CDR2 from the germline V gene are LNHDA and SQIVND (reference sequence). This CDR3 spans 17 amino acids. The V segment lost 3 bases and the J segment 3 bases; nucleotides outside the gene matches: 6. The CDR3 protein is CASSMDRDRGLGNTIYF. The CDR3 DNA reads TGTGCCAGTAGTATGGACCGGGACAGGGGGCTTGGAAACACCATATATTTT.

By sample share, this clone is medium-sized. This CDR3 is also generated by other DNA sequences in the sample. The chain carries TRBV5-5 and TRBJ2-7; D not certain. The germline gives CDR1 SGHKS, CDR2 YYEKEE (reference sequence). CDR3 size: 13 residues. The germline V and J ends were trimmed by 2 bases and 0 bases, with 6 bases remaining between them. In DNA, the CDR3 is TGTGCCAGCAGCTTTGGCAGCTCCTACGAGCAGTACTTC. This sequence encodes CASSFGSSYEQYF.

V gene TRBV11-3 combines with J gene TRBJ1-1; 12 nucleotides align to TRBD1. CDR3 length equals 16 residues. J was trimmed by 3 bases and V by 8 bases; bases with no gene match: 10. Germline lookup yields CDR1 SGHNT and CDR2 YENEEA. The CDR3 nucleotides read TGTGCCAGCGGTGACCGGGACAGGGGGCAAGACACTGAAGCTTTCTTT. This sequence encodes CASGDRDRGQDTEAFF.

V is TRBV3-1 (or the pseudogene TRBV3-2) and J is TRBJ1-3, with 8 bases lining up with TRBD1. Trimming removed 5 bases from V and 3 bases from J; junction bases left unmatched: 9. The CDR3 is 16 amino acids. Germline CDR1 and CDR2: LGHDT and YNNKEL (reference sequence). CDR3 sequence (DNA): TGTGCCAGCAGCTCCCAGGGGGCAATGGTTGGAAACACCATATATTTT. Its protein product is CASSSQGAMVGNTIYF.

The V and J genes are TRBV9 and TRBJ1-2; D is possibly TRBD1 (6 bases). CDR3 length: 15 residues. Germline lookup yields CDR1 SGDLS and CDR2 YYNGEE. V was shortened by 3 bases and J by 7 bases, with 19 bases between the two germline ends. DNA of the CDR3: TGTGCCAGCAGCGCGACTACAGGGATGTACTCTGGCTACACCTTC. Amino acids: CASSATTGMYSGYTF.

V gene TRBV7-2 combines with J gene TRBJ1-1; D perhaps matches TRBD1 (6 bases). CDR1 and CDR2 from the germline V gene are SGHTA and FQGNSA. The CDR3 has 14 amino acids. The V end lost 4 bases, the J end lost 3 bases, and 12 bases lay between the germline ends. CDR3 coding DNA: TGTGCCAGCAGCTCGAAAGGGGGTGACACTGAAGCTTTCTTT. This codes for CASSSKGGDTEAFF.

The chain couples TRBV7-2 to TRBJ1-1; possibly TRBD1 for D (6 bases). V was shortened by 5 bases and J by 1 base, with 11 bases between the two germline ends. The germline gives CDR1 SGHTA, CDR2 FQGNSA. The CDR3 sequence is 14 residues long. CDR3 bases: TGTGCCAGCAGCAGAAGACAGGCGAACACTGAAGCTTTCTTT. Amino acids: CASSRRQANTEAFF.

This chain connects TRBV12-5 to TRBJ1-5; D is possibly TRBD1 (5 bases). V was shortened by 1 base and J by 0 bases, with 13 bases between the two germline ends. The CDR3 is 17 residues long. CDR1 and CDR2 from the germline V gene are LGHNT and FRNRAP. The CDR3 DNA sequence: TGTGCTAGTGGTTTGGGAAGAGACAGTAATAGCAATCAGCCCCAGCATTTT. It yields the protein CASGLGRDSNSNQPQHF.

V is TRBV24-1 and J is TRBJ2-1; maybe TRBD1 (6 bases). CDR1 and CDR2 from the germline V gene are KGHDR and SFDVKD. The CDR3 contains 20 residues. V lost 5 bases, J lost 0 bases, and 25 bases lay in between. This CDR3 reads CATSAAVVRGISSSYNEQFF. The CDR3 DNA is TGTGCCACCAGTGCGGCGGTGGTCAGGGGAATTTCGAGCTCCTACAATGAGCAGTTCTTC.

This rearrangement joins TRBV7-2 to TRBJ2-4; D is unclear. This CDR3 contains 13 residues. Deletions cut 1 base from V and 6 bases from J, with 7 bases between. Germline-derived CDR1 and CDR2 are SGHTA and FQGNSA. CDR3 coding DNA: TGTGCCAGCAGCTTAGATCCGGGAAACATTCAGTACTTC. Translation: CASSLDPGNIQYF.

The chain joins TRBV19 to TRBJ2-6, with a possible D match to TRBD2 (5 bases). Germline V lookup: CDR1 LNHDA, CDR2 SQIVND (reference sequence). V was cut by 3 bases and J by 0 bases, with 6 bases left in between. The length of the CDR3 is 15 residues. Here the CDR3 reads CASSIRGSGANVLTF. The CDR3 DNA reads TGTGCCAGTAGTATCCGGGGCTCTGGGGCCAACGTCCTGACTTTC.

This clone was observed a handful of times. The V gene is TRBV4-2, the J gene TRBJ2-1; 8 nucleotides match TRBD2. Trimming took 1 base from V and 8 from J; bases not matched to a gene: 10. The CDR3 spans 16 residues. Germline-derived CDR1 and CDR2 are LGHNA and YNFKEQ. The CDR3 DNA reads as TGTGCCAGCAGCCAAGTCTCCGGGACTAGGGAGTATGAGCAGTTCTTC. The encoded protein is CASSQVSGTREYEQFF.

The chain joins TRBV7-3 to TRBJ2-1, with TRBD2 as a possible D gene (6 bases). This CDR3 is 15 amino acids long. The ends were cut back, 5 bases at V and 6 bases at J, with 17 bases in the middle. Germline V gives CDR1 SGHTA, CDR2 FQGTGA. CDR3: CASSPASGVGNEQFF. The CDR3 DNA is TGTGCCAGCAGCCCAGCGTCGGGGGTCGGCAATGAGCAGTTCTTC. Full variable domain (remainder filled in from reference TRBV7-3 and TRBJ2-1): GAGVSQTPSNKVTEKGKYVELRCDPISGHTALYWYRQSLGQGPEFLIYFQGTGAADDSGLPNDRFFAVRPEGSVSTLKIQRTERGDSAVYLCASSPASGVGNEQFFGPGTRLTVL.

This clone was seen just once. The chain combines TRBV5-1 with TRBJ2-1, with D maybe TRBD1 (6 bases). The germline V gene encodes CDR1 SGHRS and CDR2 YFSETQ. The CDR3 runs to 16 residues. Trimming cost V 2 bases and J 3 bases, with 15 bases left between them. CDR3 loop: CASSLPSNRDYNEQFF. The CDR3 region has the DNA TGCGCCAGCAGCTTACCTTCAAACAGGGACTACAATGAGCAGTTCTTC.

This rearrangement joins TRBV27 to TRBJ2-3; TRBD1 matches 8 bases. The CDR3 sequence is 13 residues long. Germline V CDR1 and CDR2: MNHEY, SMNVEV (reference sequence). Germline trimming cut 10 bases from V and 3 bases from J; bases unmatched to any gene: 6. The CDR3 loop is CATTGGGTDTQYF. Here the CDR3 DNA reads TGTGCCACCACAGGGGGAGGAACAGATACGCAGTATTTT.

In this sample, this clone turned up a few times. Here the CDR3 DNA reads TGTGCCAGCGCCGTCGGGACTAGCGGAAACTCCCTTTGGAATGAGCAGTTCTTC. Protein: CASAVGTSGNSLWNEQFF. J is TRBJ2-1 and V is TRBV5-8; 11 positions match TRBD2. The V gene end was trimmed by 7 bases and the J gene end by 7 bases; junction bases not matched to a gene: 19. The germline CDR1 and CDR2 sequences are SGHTS and YDEGEE. This CDR3 is 18 amino acids long.

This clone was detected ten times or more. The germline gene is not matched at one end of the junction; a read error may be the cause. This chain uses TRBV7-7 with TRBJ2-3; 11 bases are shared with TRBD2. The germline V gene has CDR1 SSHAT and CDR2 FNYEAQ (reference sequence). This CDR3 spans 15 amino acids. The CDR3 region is CASSPGLAAPDTQYF. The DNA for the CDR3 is TGTGCTAGCAGCCCGGGACTAGCGGCGCCAGATACGCAGTATTTT.

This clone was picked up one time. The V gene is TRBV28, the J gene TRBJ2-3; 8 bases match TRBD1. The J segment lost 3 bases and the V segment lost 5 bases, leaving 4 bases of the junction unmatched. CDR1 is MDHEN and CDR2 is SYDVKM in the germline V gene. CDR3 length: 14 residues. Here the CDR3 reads CASSTGQDTDTQYF. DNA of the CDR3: TGTGCCAGCAGTACGGGACAGGATACAGATACGCAGTATTTT.

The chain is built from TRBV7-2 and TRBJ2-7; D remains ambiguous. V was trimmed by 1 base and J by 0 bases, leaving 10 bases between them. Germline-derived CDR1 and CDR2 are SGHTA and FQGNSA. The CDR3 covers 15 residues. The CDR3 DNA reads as TGTGCCAGCAGCTTAGTACCTTCCAGCTCCTACGAGCAGTACTTC. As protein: CASSLVPSSSYEQYF.